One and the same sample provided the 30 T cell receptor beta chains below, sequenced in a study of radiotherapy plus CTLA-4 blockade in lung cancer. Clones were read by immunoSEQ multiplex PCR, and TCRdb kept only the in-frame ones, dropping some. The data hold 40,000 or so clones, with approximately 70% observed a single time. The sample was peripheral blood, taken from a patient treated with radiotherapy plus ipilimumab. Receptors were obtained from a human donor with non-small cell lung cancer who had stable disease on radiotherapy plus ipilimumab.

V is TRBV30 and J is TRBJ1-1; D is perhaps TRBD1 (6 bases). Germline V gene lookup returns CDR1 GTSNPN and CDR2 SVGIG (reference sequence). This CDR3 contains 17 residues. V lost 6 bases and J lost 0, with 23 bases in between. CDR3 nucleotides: TGTGCCTGCAAGACAGGTTCAATCCACCGTATGAACACTGAAGCTTTCTTT. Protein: CACKTGSIHRMNTEAFF.

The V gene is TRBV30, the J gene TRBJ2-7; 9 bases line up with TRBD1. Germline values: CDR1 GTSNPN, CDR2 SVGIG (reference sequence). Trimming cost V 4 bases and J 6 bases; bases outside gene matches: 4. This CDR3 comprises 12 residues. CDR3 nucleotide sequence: TGTGCCTGGAACCGGGACAGGGTCGAGCAGTACTTC. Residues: CAWNRDRVEQYF.

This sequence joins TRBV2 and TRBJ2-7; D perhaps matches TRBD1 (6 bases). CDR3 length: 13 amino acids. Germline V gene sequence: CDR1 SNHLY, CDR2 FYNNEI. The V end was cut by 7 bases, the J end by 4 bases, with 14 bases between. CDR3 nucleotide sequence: TGTGCCAGCAACCTCGTACAGGGATACGAGCAGTACTTC. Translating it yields CASNLVQGYEQYF.

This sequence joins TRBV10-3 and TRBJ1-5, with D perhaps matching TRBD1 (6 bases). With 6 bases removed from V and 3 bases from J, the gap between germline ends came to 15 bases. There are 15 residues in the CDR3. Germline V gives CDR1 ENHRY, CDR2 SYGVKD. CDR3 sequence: CAISEERDNNQPQHF. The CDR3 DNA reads TGTGCCATCAGCGAAGAACGGGACAACAATCAGCCCCAGCATTTT.

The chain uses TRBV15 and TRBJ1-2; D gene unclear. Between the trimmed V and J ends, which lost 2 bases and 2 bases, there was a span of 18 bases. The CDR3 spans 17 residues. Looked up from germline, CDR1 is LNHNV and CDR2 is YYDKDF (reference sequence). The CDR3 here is CATSRPRGREDNYGYTF. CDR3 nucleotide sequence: TGTGCCACCAGCAGACCCCGCGGGCGCGAAGACAACTATGGCTACACCTTC.

The CDR3 sequence is CASSSRLDSRYGAFF. DNA of the CDR3: TGTGCCAGCAGCTCACGACTGGACAGCAGATACGGGGCTTTCTTT. The chain uses TRBV11-3 and TRBJ1-1; D is perhaps TRBD1 (6 bases). This CDR3 contains 15 residues. Trimming left V 4 bases short and J 11 bases short, with 23 bases between. Germline V gene lookup returns CDR1 SGHNT and CDR2 YENEEA.

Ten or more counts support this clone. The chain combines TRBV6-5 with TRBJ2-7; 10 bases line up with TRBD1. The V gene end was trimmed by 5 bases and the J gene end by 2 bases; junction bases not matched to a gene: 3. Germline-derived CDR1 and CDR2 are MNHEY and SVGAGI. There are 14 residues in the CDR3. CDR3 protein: CASSGTGEAYEQYF. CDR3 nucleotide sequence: TGTGCCAGCAGTGGGACAGGGGAGGCCTACGAGCAGTACTTC.

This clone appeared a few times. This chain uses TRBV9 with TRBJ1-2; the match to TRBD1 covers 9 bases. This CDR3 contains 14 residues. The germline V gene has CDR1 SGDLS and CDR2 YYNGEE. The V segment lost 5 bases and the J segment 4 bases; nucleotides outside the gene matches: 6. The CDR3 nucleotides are TGTGCCAGCAGAGCCGGGACAGGGAGCTATGGCTACACCTTC. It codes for CASRAGTGSYGYTF.

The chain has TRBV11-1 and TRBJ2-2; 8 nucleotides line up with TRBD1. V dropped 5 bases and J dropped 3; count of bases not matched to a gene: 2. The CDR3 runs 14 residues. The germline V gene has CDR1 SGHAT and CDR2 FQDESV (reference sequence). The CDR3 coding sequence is TGTGCCAGCAGCGGACAGGGTCACACCGGGGAGCTGTTTTTT. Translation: CASSGQGHTGELFF. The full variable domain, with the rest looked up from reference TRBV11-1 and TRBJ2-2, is EAEVAQSPRYKITEKSQAVAFWCDPISGHATLYWYRQILGQGPELLVQFQDESVVDDSQLPKDRFSAERLKGVDSTLKIQPAELGDSAMYLCASSGQGHTGELFFGEGSRLTVL.

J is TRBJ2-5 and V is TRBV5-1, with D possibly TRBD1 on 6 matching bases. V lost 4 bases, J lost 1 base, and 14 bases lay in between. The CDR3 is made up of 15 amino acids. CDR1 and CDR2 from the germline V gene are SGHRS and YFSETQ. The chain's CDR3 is CASSVGRGSQETQYF. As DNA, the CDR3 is TGCGCCAGCAGCGTCGGCAGGGGCTCCCAAGAGACCCAGTACTTC. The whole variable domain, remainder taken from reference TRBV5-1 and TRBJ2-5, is KAGVTQTPRYLIKTRGQQVTLSCSPISGHRSVSWYQQTPGQGLQFLFEYFSETQRNKGNFPGRFSGRQFSNSRSEMNVSTLELGDSALYLCASSVGRGSQETQYFGPGTRLLVL.

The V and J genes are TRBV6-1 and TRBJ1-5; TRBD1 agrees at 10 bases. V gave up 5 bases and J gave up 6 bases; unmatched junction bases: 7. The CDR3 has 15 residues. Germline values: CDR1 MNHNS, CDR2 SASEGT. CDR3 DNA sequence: TGTGCCAGCAGTACCGGGACAGGGGTGAGTCAGCCCCAGCATTTT. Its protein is CASSTGTGVSQPQHF.

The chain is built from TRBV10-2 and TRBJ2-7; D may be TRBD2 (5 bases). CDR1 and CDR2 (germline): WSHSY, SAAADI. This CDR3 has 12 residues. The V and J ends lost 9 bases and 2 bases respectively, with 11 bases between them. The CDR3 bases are TGCGCCAGTTTGGGAGAGCCCTACGAGCAGTACTTC. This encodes CASLGEPYEQYF.

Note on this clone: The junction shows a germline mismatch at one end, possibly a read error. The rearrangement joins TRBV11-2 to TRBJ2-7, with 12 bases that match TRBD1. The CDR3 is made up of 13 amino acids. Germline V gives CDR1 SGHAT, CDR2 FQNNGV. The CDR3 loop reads CASSPGTGGVIVF. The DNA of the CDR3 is TGTGCCAGCAGCCCAGGGACAGGGGGCGTTATAGTGTTC.

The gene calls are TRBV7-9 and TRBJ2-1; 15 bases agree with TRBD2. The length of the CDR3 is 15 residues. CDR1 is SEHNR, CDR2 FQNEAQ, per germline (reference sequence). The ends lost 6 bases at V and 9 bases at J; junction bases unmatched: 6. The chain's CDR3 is CASRRTSGGAGEQFF. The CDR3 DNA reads TGTGCCAGCAGACGGACTAGCGGGGGGGCAGGTGAGCAGTTCTTC. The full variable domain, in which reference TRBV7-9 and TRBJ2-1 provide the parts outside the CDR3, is DTGVSQNPRHKITKRGQNVTFRCDPISEHNRLYWYRQTLGQGPEFLTYFQNEAQLEKSRLLSDRFSAERPKGSFSTLEIQRTEQGDSAMYLCASRRTSGGAGEQFFGPGTRLTVL.

CDR3 loop: CASSWTLMNTEAFF. The DNA of the CDR3 is TGTGCCAGCAGTTGGACACTCATGAACACTGAAGCTTTCTTT. The chain links TRBV11-3 to TRBJ1-1; weak D call: TRBD1 (5 bases). Per the germline V gene, CDR1 is SGHNT and CDR2 is YENEEA. CDR3 size: 14 residues. Trimming cost V 6 bases and J 0 bases, with 11 bases left between them.

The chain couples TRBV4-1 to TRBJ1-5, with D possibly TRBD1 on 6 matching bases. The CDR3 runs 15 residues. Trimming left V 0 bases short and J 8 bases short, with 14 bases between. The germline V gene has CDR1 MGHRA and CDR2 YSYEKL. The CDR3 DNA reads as TGCGCCAGCAGCCAAGATTTGGGGGCCCTGAAGCCCCAGCATTTT. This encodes CASSQDLGALKPQHF.

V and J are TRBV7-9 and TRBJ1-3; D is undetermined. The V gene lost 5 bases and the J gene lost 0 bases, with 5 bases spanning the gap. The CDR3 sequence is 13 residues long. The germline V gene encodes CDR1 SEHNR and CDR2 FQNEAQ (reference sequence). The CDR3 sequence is CASSPYSGNTIYF. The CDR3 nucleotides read TGTGCCAGCAGCCCCTACTCTGGAAACACCATATATTTT.

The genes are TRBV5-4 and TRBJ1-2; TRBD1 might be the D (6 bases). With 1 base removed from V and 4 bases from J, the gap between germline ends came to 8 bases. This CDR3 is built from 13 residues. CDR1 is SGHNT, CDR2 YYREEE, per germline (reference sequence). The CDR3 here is CASSLNRVYGYTF. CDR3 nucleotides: TGTGCCAGCAGCTTGAACAGGGTCTATGGCTACACCTTC.

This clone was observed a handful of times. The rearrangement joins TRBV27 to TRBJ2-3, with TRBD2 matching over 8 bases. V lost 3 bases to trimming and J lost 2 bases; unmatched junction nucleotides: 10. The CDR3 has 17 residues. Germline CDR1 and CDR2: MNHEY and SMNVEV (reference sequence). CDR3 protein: CASSFRGSGGDTDTQYF. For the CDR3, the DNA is TGTGCCAGCAGTTTTCGGGGGAGCGGGGGTGACACAGATACGCAGTATTTT.

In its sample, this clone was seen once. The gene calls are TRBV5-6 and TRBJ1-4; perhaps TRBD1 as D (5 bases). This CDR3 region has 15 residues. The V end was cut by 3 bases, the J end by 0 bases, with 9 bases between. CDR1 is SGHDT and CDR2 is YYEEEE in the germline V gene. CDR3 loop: CASSWAGPTNEKLFF. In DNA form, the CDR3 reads TGTGCCAGCAGCTGGGCAGGGCCAACTAATGAAAAACTGTTTTTT.

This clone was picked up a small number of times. CDR3 in DNA: TGTGCCAGCAGCTTAACCCCAGGGCGACTAGCGAAGAACACCGGGGAGCTGTTTTTT. Amino acid sequence: CASSLTPGRLAKNTGELFF. The chain links TRBV11-2 to TRBJ2-2, with 8 positions matching TRBD2. Unmatched junction bases numbered 12, after V lost 2 bases and J lost 1 base. The CDR3 has 19 residues. Germline V gives CDR1 SGHAT, CDR2 FQNNGV.

In DNA, the CDR3 is TGCGCCAGCAGCTTGGCCTCACAGAAGGTTGAAGCTTTCTTT. It encodes CASSLASQKVEAFF. The V call is TRBV5-1, the J call TRBJ1-1; no clear D. CDR1 and CDR2 from the germline V gene are SGHRS and YFSETQ. V dropped 0 bases and J dropped 7 bases, with 13 bases sitting between them. This CDR3 region has 14 residues.

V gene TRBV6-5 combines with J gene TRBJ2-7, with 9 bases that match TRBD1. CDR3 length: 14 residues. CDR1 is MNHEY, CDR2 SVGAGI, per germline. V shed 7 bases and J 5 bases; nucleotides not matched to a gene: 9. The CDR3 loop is CASTPGTGRHEQYF. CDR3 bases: TGTGCCAGCACCCCGGGGACAGGGAGACACGAGCAGTACTTC.

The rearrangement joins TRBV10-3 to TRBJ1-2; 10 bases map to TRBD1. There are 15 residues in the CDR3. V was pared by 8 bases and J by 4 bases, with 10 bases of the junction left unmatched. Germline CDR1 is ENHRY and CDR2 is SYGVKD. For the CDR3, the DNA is TGTGCCATCGGAGTGGGGACAGGGGATCTCTATGGCTACACCTTC. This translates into CAIGVGTGDLYGYTF.

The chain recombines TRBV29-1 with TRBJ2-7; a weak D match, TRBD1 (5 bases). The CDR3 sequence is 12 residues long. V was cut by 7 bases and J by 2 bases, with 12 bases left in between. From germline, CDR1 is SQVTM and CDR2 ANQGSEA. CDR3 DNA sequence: TGCAGCGCGAAGGGGTCACCCTACGAGCAGTACTTC. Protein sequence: CSAKGSPYEQYF.

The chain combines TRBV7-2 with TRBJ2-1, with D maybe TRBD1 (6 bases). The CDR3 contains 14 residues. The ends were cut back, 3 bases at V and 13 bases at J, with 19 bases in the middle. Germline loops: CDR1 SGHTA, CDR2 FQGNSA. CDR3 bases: TGTGCCAGCAGCTTTTTTAAAGCCCGGGGACAACAGTTCTTC. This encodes CASSFFKARGQQFF. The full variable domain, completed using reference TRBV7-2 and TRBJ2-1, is GAGVSQSPSNKVTEKGKDVELRCDPISGHTALYWYRQSLGQGLEFLIYFQGNSAPDKSGLPSDRFSAERTGGSVSTLTIQRTQQEDSAVYLCASSFFKARGQQFFGPGTRLTVL.

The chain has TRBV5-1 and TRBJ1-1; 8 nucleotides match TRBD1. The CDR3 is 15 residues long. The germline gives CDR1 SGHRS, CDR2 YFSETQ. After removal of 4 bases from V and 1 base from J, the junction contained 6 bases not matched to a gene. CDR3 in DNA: TGCGCCAGCAGCATTGGACAGGGTGGGAACACTGAAGCTTTCTTT. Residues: CASSIGQGGNTEAFF.

The CDR3 spells CASSVLSSSDTQYF. The DNA of the CDR3 is TGTGCCAGCAGTGTTCTGAGCTCTTCAGATACGCAGTATTTT. The chain has TRBV2 and TRBJ2-3, with no clear D. Trimming pared 4 bases from V and 4 bases from J, leaving 12 bases between. Germline CDR1 and CDR2: SNHLY and FYNNEI. This CDR3 spans 14 amino acids.

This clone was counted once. As DNA, the CDR3 is TGTGCCAGTAGCCGACTAGCGGGGGGGGTAGATACGCAGTATTTT. This translates into CASSRLAGGVDTQYF. This chain connects TRBV19 to TRBJ2-3; 14 positions match TRBD2. Trimming at V came to 6 bases and at J to 5 bases, leaving 4 bases not matched to a gene. This CDR3 spans 15 amino acids. CDR1 and CDR2 (germline): LNHDA, SQIVND (reference sequence).

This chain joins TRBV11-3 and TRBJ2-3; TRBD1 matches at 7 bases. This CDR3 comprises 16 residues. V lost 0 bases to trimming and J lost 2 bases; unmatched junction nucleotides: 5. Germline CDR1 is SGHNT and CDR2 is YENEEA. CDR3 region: CASSLDGTDLTDTQYF. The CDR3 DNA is TGTGCCAGCAGCTTAGATGGGACAGATCTCACAGATACGCAGTATTTT.